Below, 27 T cell receptor beta chains from the same sample are listed, as sequenced in a study of blood T cells in healthy people across ages (dated by TCRdb to between 2014 and 2016). The library relied on 5' RACE. A second PCR of about 7 to 12 cycles was run with a J-beta primer mix and a sample-barcoded 5' primer. TCRdb trimmed public reads at Q25 via fastp, called clones via MiXCR and kept in-frame beta chains. Rows matching on CDR3 protein sequence are summarized as one entry with the most common DNA and genes. The sample records approximately 1,700,000 distinct CDR3 sequences, 30% to 40% of which are singletons. More than 20% of the sample comes from the top ten. Sequences were obtained from blood. The receptors originated from a human donor in good health.

J is TRBJ1-2 and V is TRBV19; a possible D gene is TRBD1 (6 bases). Germline assignment: CDR1 LNHDA and CDR2 SQIVND (reference sequence). The CDR3 has 15 residues. V was clipped by 5 bases and J by 2 bases, with 15 bases between them. In DNA, the CDR3 is TGTGCCAGTAGTGACCCGGGACATACGAACTATGGCTACACCTTC. Protein: CASSDPGHTNYGYTF.

The chain couples TRBV15 to TRBJ2-6; D gene ambiguous. V dropped 0 bases and J dropped 4 bases, with 7 bases sitting between them. This CDR3 comprises 15 residues. Per the germline V gene, CDR1 is LNHNV and CDR2 is YYDKDF (reference sequence). CDR3 sequence (DNA): TGTGCCACCAGCAGAGATTTAAGGGGGGCCAACGTCCTGACTTTC. This sequence encodes CATSRDLRGANVLTF.

CDR3 sequence reads: CASSYQGQGLGENTEAFF. The CDR3 DNA reads TGTGCCAGCAGTTACCAGGGACAGGGATTGGGAGAGAACACTGAAGCTTTCTTT. The chain recombines TRBV6-2 or TRBV6-3 with TRBJ1-1, with 9 nucleotides matching TRBD1. The trim removed 2 bases at V and 1 base at J, leaving 11 bases unmatched. Looked up from germline, CDR1 is MNHEY and CDR2 is SVGEGT. The CDR3 extends over 18 amino acids.

This clonotype was counted a few times. The chain has TRBV5-6 and TRBJ2-5; D might be TRBD2 (6 bases). CDR3 size: 14 residues. Germline V gene sequence: CDR1 SGHDT, CDR2 YYEEEE. V lost 3 bases and J 11 bases, leaving 20 bases between the germline ends. In DNA form, the CDR3 reads TGTGCCAGCAGCTCCGCCGGGGGTCCTACGGGGCAGTACTTC. Translation gives CASSSAGGPTGQYF.

This clonotype has more than one count but fewer than ten. The rearrangement joins TRBV20-1 to TRBJ2-7, with 9 bases identical to TRBD2. With the DNA end fitting TRBJ2-5 better, the J assignment may be wrong. Germline-derived CDR1 and CDR2 are DFQATT and SNEGSKA (reference sequence). This CDR3 has 13 residues. The CDR3 here is CSAKRGAEETQYF. The CDR3, as DNA: TGCAGTGCTAAGCGGGGGGCGGAGGAGACCCAGTACTTC.

The genes are TRBV25-1 and TRBJ1-4, with D possibly TRBD1 on 6 matching bases. The CDR3 sequence is 15 residues long. Germline lookup yields CDR1 MGHDK and CDR2 SYGVNS. Deletions cut 3 bases from V and 5 bases from J, with 13 bases between. The chain's CDR3 is CASSEGGTQNEKLFF. CDR3 bases: TGTGCCAGCAGTGAGGGGGGGACACAGAATGAAAAACTGTTTTTT.

The rearrangement uses TRBV2 and TRBJ1-5; D is possibly TRBD1 (6 bases). V was shortened by 6 bases and J by 6 bases, with 18 bases between the two germline ends. Germline V lookup: CDR1 SNHLY, CDR2 FYNNEI. CDR3 length: 15 amino acids. CDR3 sequence reads: CASSPEGGGGQPQHF. CDR3 DNA sequence: TGTGCCAGCAGCCCCGAGGGGGGAGGGGGTCAGCCCCAGCATTTT.

The chain recombines TRBV6-6 with TRBJ1-1; possible D gene TRBD1, 6 bases. V was trimmed by 6 bases and J by 1 base, leaving 15 bases between them. Germline-derived CDR1 and CDR2 are MNHNY and SVGAGI (reference sequence). This CDR3 region has 15 residues. CDR3 DNA: TGTGCCAGCAGAGCTAAACAGGGTTCGAACACTGAAGCTTTCTTT. Translated: CASRAKQGSNTEAFF.

This chain joins TRBV18 and TRBJ2-1; TRBD1 or TRBD2 may be the D gene (5 bases each). V dropped 7 bases and J dropped 13 bases, with 14 bases sitting between them. Germline V CDR1 and CDR2: KGHSH, LQKENI. This CDR3 has 11 residues. This CDR3 is CASYDGANQFF. CDR3 nucleotide sequence: TGTGCCAGCTACGACGGGGCGAACCAGTTCTTC.

In regard to this clonotype: The junction does not match germline at one end; this may be a read error. The chain carries TRBV10-3 and TRBJ1-2; 8 bases are shared with TRBD1. The CDR3 extends over 14 amino acids. Germline assignment: CDR1 ENHRY and CDR2 SYGVKD. The CDR3 spells CATRGAGGDYGNTF. CDR3 coding DNA: TGTGCCACCCGAGGGGCAGGGGGCGACTATGGCAACACCTTC.

This clonotype was seen more than once but under ten times. The J gene is TRBJ2-7, the V gene TRBV29-1; TRBD1 matches 10 bases. Trimming cost V 6 bases and J 5 bases; bases outside gene matches: 13. The V gene's germline CDR1 is SQVTM and CDR2 ANQGSEA. The CDR3 has 15 amino acids. CDR3 in DNA: TGCAGCGTCGCCATATGGGGACAGGGGAGGCACGAGCAGTACTTC. This translates into CSVAIWGQGRHEQYF.

This clonotype was seen a few times. The junction shows a germline mismatch at one end, possibly a read error. This rearrangement joins TRBV6-5 to TRBJ2-1, with D unresolved. The CDR3 is 12 amino acids. Germline V CDR1 and CDR2: MNHEY, SVGAGI. In DNA form, the CDR3 reads TGTGCCAGCAGAGTGGGGTACACTGAGCAGTTCTTC. Protein sequence: CASRVGYTEQFF.

The V call is TRBV6-6, the J call TRBJ2-7, with D hard to call. Germline values: CDR1 MNHNY, CDR2 SVGAGI (reference sequence). V lost 2 bases, J lost 4 bases, and 9 bases lay in between. The CDR3 has 13 residues. CDR3 protein: CASSYDKGYEQYF. The CDR3 DNA reads as TGTGCCAGCAGTTACGACAAAGGGTACGAGCAGTACTTC.

This clonotype was counted a few times. This chain connects TRBV12-5 to TRBJ1-1, with 8 bases fitting TRBD1. Germline V lookup: CDR1 LGHNT, CDR2 FRNRAP. Unmatched junction bases numbered 1, after V lost 2 bases and J lost 5 bases. This CDR3 is built from 13 residues. CDR3 region: CASGLQGATEAFF. In nucleotides, the CDR3 is TGTGCTAGTGGTTTGCAGGGGGCGACTGAAGCTTTCTTT.

The gene calls are TRBV4-1 and TRBJ2-6; 8 bases align to TRBD1. Germline CDR1 MGHRA, CDR2 YSYEKL. There are 18 residues in the CDR3. With V trimmed by 2 bases and J by 1 base, 7 bases remained unmatched. The CDR3 sequence: CASSQFRTGKSGANVLTF. In nucleotides, the CDR3 is TGCGCCAGCAGCCAATTCCGGACAGGGAAGTCTGGGGCCAACGTCCTGACTTTC.

A word on this clonotype: Compared with germline, one end of the junction differs, possibly owing to a read error. The rearrangement links TRBV7-9 to TRBJ2-5; TRBD2 aligns across 8 bases. There are 12 residues in the CDR3. Germline V CDR1 and CDR2: SEHNR, FQNEAQ (reference sequence). CDR3 bases: TGTACCAGCAGTTCGGGGGGGCCATCCCAGTACTTC. Residues: CTSSSGGPSQYF.

The chain joins TRBV5-4 to TRBJ2-7; D remains unclear. With 4 bases removed from V and 0 bases from J, the gap between germline ends came to 8 bases. The CDR3 runs 13 residues. The germline gives CDR1 SGHNT, CDR2 YYREEE (reference sequence). For the CDR3, the DNA is TGTGCCAGCAGCCACCCGGACTCCTACGAGCAGTACTTC. This encodes CASSHPDSYEQYF.

The sample holds a few counts of this clonotype. The gene calls are TRBV10-3 and TRBJ2-1; D is perhaps TRBD1 (6 bases). CDR3 length: 13 amino acids. Germline-derived CDR1 and CDR2 are ENHRY and SYGVKD. The V and J ends lost 7 bases and 7 bases respectively, with 14 bases between them. The CDR3 DNA reads TGTGCCATCAACACAGGGTTTGAGAATGAGCAGTTCTTC. Translation gives CAINTGFENEQFF.

In this sample, this clonotype turned up a few times. Here the CDR3 DNA reads TGTGCCAGCAGTCACCCCCCGACAGAGGAGCTGTTTTTT. The encoded protein is CASSHPPTEELFF. The chain employs TRBV12-3 or TRBV12-4 and TRBJ2-2; the D gene is possibly TRBD1 (5 bases). V was pared by 5 bases and J by 10 bases, with 14 bases between. The CDR3 totals 13 residues.

The chain recombines TRBV29-1 with TRBJ1-5, with D uncertain. Per germline, CDR1 SQVTM and CDR2 ANQGSEA. This CDR3 has 13 residues. V lost 4 bases and J lost 4, with 11 bases in between. CDR3 region: CSVVFGWNQPQHF. CDR3 nucleotides: TGCAGCGTTGTGTTTGGTTGGAATCAGCCCCAGCATTTT.

This clonotype has only a few counts. The chain carries TRBV7-9 and TRBJ2-5; D is ambiguous. Germline V gene sequence: CDR1 SEHNR, CDR2 FQNEAQ (reference sequence). Deletions cut 2 bases from V and 3 bases from J, with 13 bases between. The CDR3 runs 15 residues. CDR3 protein: CASSLPWTGEETQYF. CDR3 DNA: TGTGCCAGCAGCTTACCCTGGACCGGAGAAGAGACCCAGTACTTC.

The chain carries TRBV6-2 or TRBV6-3 and TRBJ1-2; no firm D call. V was cut by 2 bases and J by 4 bases, with 20 bases left in between. From germline, CDR1 is MNHEY and CDR2 SVGEGT. There are 17 residues in the CDR3. CDR3 DNA sequence: TGTGCCAGCAGTTACGGGGATGCCGAGCGGATTGCCTATGGCTACACCTTC. Its protein is CASSYGDAERIAYGYTF.

The gene calls are TRBV5-5 and TRBJ2-1; maybe TRBD2 (5 bases). With 1 base removed from V and 0 bases from J, the gap between germline ends came to 8 bases. CDR1 is SGHKS, CDR2 YYEKEE, per germline (reference sequence). CDR3 length: 15 residues. DNA for the CDR3: TGTGCCAGCAGCTTGAGGGAGAGCTCCTACAATGAGCAGTTCTTC. As protein: CASSLRESSYNEQFF. Filled out from reference TRBV5-5 and TRBJ2-1, the complete variable domain reads DAGVTQSPTHLIKTRGQQVTLRCSPISGHKSVSWYQQVLGQGPQFIFQYYEKEERGRGNFPDRFSARQFPNYSSELNVNALLLGDSALYLCASSLRESSYNEQFFGPGTRLTVL.

This clonotype was observed a few times. The chain has TRBV24-1 and TRBJ1-2; no clear D. V was shortened by 5 bases and J by 6 bases, with 6 bases between the two germline ends. Germline CDR1 reads KGHDR; CDR2 reads SFDVKD. The CDR3 has 11 residues. CDR3 sequence (DNA): TGTGCCACCAGTGGAACAAATGGCTACACCTTC. As protein: CATSGTNGYTF.

The chain combines TRBV6-6 with TRBJ2-7; D remains unclear. V shed 5 bases and J shed 4 bases, with 12 bases lying between them. This CDR3 is built from 13 residues. CDR1 is MNHNY, CDR2 SVGAGI, per germline (reference sequence). CDR3 sequence reads: CASSTPDAYEQYF. In DNA form, the CDR3 reads TGTGCCAGCAGTACCCCGGACGCTTACGAGCAGTACTTC.

V is TRBV20-1 and J is TRBJ1-1; possibly TRBD1 for D (5 bases). Trimming cost V 5 bases and J 1 base, with 17 bases left between them. Germline V gene lookup returns CDR1 DFQATT and CDR2 SNEGSKA (reference sequence). This CDR3 is built from 15 residues. The CDR3 reads CSASGTGYSNTEAFF. The CDR3 DNA is TGCAGTGCTTCCGGGACCGGCTACTCGAACACTGAAGCTTTCTTT.

V and J are TRBV11-2 and TRBJ2-1; tentatively, D is TRBD1 (6 bases). Deletions cut 5 bases from V and 6 bases from J, with 17 bases between. Germline CDR1 SGHAT, CDR2 FQNNGV. There are 15 residues in the CDR3. DNA for the CDR3: TGTGCCAGCAGCGAACAGGGATCGTGGGTCAATGAGCAGTTCTTC. This encodes CASSEQGSWVNEQFF.